This TCR beta chain was observed in a study of T cell repertoires in cytomegalovirus infection. MiXCR was run by TCRdb on the reads, yielding one entry per CDR3 protein. The sample shows around 69,000 distinct CDR3 sequences, about 30% of them seen only once. The CDR3 covers 17 residues. Germline loops: CDR1 SEHNR, CDR2 FQNEAQ (reference sequence). V was pared by 6 bases and J by 0 bases, with 17 bases between. For this clonotype: As yet, its antigen is unknown.

The chain carries TRBV7-9 and TRBJ2-2; D is uncertain. This specimen was CD8+ T cells from cultured PBMCs, taken from culture after CMV antigen stimulation. The clonotype comes from a human donor in good health (CMV status not recorded). Some clones in this sample may be carry-over from other donors' samples. The CDR3, as DNA: TGTGCCAGCAGTCAAAGCGCAGGAATGACGAACACCGGGGAGCTGTTTTTT. This encodes CASSQSAGMTNTGELFF.